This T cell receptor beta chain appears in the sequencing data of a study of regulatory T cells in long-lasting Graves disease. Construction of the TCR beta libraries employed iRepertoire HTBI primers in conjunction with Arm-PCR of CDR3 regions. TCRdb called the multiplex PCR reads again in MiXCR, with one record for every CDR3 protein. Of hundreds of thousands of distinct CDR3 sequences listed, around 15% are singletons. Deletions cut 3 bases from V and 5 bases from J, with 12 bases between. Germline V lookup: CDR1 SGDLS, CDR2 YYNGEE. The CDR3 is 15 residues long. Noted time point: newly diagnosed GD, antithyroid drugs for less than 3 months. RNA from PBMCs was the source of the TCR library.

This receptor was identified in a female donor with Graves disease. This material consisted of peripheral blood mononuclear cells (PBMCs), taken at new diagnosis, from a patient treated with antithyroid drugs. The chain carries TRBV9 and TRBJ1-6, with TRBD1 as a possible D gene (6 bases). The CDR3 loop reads CASSAITGNNSPLHF. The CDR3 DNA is TGTGCCAGCAGCGCTATAACAGGGAATAATTCACCCCTCCACTTT.